This T cell receptor (beta chain) was profiled in a study of Ad26.COV2.S vaccination and SARS-CoV-2 variants. Profiled with immunoSEQ multiplex PCR; TCRdb holds only in-frame clones, not every one. The sample shows a few hundred thousand clones, about 90% of them seen only once. This CDR3 has 18 residues. Trimming shortened V by 3 bases and J by 2 bases, and 23 bases separated the two germline ends. The germline gives CDR1 SGHDT, CDR2 YYEEEE. Documented treatment: roughly 20 received Ad26.COV2.S at low or high dose, single or two shots; roughly 5 received placebo; per-sample allocation not given. Samples were taken on day 63 after the first vaccine or placebo injection.

This clonotype originated in a person aged 18-65 years who received the Ad26.COV2.S COVID-19 vaccine or a placebo. The material sequenced was peripheral blood, taken in a trial of Ad26.COV2.S vaccine versus placebo. This chain links TRBV5-6 with TRBJ1-2, with a weak D call TRBD1 (6 bases). CDR3 residues: CASSCPSSLDRKNYGYTF. CDR3 DNA: TGTGCCAGCAGCTGCCCCTCCAGTTTGGACAGAAAAAACTATGGCTACACCTTC.